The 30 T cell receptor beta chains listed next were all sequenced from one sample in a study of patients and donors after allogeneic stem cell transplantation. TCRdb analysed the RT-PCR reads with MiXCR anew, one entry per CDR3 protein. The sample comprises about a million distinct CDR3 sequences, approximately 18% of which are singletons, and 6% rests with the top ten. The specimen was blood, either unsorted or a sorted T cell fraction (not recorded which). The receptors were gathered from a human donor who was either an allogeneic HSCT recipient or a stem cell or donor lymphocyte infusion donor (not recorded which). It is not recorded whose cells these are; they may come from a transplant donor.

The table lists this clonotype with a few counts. For the CDR3, the DNA is TGTGCCAGCAGTACCCTATTCCAGACAGGGGAGGAGACTGAAGCTTTCTTT. Amino acids: CASSTLFQTGEETEAFF. The genes are TRBV6-1 and TRBJ1-1, with TRBD1 matching over 8 bases. CDR3 length: 17 residues. V lost 5 bases and J lost 5; bases outside the gene matches: 16. The germline V gene encodes CDR1 MNHNS and CDR2 SASEGT.

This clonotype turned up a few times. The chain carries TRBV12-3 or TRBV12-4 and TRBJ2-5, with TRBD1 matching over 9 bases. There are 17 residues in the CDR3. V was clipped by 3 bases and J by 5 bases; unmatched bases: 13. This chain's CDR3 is CASSFLYSDRGNETQYF. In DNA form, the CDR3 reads TGTGCCAGCAGTTTTCTCTATTCGGACAGGGGAAATGAGACCCAGTACTTC.

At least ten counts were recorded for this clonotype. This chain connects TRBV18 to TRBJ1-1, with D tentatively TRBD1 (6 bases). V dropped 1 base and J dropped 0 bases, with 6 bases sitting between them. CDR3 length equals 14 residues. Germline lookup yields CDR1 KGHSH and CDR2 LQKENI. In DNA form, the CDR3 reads TGTGCCAGCTCACCACGGGACATGAACACTGAAGCTTTCTTT. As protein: CASSPRDMNTEAFF.

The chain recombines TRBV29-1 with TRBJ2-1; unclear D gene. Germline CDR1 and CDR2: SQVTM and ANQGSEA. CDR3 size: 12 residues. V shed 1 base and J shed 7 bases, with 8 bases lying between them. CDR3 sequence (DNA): TGCAGCGTTGAAGGCCTCGGGAATGAGCAGTTCTTC. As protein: CSVEGLGNEQFF.

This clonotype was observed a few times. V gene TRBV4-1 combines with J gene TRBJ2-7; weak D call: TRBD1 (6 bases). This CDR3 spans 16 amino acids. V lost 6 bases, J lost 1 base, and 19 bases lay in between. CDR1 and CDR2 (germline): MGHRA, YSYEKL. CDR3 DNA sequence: TGCGCCAGCAGTCGCTCACTGATGGACAGTTCCTACGAGCAGTACTTC. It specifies CASSRSLMDSSYEQYF.

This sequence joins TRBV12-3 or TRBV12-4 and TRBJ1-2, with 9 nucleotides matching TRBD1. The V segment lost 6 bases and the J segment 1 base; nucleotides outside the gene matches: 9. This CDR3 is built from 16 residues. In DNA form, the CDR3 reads TGTGCCAGCAGCCTTGGACAGGGGCTTGGTAACTATGGCTACACCTTC. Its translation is CASSLGQGLGNYGYTF.

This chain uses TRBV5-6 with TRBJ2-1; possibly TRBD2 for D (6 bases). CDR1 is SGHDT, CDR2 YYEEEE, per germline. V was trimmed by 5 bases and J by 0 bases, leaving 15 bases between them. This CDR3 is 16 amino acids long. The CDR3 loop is CASRTRQTSSYNEQFF. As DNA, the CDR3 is TGTGCCAGCAGAACGAGACAGACTAGCTCCTACAATGAGCAGTTCTTC.

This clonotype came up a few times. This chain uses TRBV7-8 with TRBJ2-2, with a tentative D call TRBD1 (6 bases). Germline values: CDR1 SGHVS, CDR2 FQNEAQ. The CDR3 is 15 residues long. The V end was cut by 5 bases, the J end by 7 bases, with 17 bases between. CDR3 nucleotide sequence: TGTGCCAGCAGCCTCCTCGGTCAGGGACACGGGGAGCTGTTTTTT. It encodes CASSLLGQGHGELFF.

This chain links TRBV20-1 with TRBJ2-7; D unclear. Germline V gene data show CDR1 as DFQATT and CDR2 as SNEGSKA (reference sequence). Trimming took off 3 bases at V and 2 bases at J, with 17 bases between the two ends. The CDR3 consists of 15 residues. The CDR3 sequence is CSARASAVGTYEQYF. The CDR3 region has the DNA TGCAGTGCTAGGGCCTCGGCGGTGGGGACCTACGAGCAGTACTTC.

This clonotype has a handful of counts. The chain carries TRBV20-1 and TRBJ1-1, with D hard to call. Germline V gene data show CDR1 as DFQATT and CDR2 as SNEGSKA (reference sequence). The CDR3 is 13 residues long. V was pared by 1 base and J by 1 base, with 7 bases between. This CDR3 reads CSARASRNTEAFF. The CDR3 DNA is TGCAGTGCTAGAGCCTCCAGGAACACTGAAGCTTTCTTT.

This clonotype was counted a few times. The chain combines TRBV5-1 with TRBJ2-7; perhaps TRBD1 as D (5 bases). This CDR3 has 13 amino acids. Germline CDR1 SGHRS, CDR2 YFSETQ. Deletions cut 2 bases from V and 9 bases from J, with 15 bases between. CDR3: CASSLLTEGMQYF. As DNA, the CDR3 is TGCGCCAGCAGCTTACTGACAGAAGGTATGCAGTACTTC.

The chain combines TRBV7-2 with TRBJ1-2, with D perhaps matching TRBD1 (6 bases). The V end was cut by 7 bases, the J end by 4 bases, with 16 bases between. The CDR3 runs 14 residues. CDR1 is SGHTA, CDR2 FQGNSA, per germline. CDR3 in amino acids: CASTRGGLGYGYTF. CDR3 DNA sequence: TGTGCCAGCACTCGAGGGGGGCTAGGCTATGGCTACACCTTC.

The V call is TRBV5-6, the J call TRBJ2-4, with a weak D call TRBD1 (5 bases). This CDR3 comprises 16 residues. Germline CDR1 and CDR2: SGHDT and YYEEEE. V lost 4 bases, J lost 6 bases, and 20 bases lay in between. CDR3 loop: CASSILTAIDLNIQYF. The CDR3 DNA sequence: TGTGCCAGCAGCATCTTGACAGCCATTGACTTAAACATTCAGTACTTC.

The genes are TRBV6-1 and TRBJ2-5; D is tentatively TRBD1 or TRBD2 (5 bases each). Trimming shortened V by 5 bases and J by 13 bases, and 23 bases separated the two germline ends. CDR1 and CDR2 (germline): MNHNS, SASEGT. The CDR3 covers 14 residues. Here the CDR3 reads CASSRDGTTAITYF. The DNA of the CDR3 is TGTGCCAGCAGTCGGGACGGGACGACGGCAATCACGTACTTC.

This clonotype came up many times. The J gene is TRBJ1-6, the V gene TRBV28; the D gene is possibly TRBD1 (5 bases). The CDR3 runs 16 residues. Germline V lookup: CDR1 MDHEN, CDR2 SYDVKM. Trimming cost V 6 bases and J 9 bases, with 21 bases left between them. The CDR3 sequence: CASSSLRGAGGSPLHF. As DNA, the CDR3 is TGTGCCAGCAGCTCACTACGCGGGGCAGGTGGTTCACCCCTCCACTTT.

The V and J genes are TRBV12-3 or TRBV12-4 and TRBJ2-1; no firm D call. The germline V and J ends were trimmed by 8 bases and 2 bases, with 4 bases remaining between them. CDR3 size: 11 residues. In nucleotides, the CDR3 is TGTGCCAGCGGAGCCTACAATGAGCAGTTCTTC. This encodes CASGAYNEQFF.

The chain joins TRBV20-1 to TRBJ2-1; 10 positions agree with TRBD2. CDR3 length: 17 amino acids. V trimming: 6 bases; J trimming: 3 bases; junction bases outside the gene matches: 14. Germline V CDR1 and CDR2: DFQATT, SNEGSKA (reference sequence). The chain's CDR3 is CSAPLGLTSGDYNEQFF. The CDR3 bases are TGCAGTGCCCCGCTGGGTCTCACTAGCGGGGACTACAATGAGCAGTTCTTC.

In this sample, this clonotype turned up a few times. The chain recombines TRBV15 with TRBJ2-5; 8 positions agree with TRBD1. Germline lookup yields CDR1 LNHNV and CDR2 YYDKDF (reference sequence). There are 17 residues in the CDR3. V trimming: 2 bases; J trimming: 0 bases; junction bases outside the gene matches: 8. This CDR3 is CATSRSARQGYQETQYF. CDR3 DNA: TGTGCCACCAGCAGATCCGCCCGACAGGGGTACCAAGAGACCCAGTACTTC.

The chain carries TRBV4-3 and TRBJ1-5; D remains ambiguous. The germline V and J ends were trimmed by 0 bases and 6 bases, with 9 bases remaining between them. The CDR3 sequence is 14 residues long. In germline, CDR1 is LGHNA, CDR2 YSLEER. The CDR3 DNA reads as TGCGCCAGCAGCCAAGAGACGTCCGGTCAGCCCCAGCATTTT. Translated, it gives CASSQETSGQPQHF.

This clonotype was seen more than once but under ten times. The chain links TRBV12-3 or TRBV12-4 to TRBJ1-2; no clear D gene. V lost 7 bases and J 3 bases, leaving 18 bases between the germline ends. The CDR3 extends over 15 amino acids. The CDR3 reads CASTEAPDGHYGYTF. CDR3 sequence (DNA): TGTGCCAGCACCGAGGCCCCGGACGGACACTATGGCTACACCTTC.

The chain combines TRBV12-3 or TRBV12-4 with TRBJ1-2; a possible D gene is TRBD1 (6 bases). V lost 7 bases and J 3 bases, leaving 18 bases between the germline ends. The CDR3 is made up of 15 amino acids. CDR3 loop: CASMPSGGTYYGYTF. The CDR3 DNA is TGTGCCAGCATGCCCTCCGGGGGCACGTACTATGGCTACACCTTC.

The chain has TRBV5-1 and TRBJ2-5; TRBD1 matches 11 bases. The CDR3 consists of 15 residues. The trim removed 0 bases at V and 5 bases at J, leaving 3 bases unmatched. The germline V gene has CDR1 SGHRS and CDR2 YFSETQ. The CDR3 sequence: CASSLADRGQETQYF. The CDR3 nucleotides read TGCGCCAGCAGCTTGGCGGACAGGGGGCAGGAGACCCAGTACTTC.

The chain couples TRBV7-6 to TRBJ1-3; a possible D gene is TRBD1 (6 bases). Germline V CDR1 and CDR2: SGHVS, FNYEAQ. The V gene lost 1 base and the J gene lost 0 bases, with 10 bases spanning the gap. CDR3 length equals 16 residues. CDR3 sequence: CASSLGGPFSGNTIYF. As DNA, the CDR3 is TGTGCCAGCAGCTTAGGGGGGCCGTTCTCTGGAAACACCATATATTTT.

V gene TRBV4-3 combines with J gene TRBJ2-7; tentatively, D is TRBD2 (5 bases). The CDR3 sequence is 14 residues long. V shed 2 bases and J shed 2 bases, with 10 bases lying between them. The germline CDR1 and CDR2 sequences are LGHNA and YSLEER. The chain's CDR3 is CASSQPTSTYEQYF. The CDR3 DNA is TGCGCCAGCAGCCAACCTACTAGTACCTACGAGCAGTACTTC.

CDR3 loop: CASRKTGTNTEAFF. Written as DNA, the CDR3 is TGTGCCAGCAGAAAGACAGGAACGAACACTGAAGCTTTCTTT. V and J are TRBV12-3 or TRBV12-4 and TRBJ1-1; D possibly corresponds to TRBD1 (6 bases). There are 14 residues in the CDR3. V was cut by 6 bases and J by 1 base, with 12 bases left in between.

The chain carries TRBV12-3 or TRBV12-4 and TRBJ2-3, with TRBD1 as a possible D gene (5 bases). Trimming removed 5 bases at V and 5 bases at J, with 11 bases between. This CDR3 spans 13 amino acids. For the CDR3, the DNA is TGTGCCAGCAGTAGTGCAGGGCTAGATACGCAGTATTTT. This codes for CASSSAGLDTQYF.

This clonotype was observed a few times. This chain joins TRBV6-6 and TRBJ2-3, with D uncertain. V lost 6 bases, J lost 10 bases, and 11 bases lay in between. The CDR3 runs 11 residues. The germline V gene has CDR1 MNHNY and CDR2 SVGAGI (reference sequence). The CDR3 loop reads CASSREPAQYF. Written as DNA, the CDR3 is TGTGCCAGCAGCCGTGAGCCTGCGCAGTATTTT.

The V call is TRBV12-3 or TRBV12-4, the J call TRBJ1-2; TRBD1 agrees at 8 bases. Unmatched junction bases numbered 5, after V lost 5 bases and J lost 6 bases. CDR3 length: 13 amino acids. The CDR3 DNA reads TGTGCCAGCAGTGCACGGACAGGGAATGGCTACACCTTC. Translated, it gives CASSARTGNGYTF.

The CDR3 protein is CASSWTSRDEQFF. The CDR3 DNA reads TGCGCCAGCAGTTGGACCTCCCGTGATGAGCAGTTCTTC. The chain uses TRBV5-1 and TRBJ2-1; D is unresolved. Deletions cut 5 bases from V and 8 bases from J, with 14 bases between. Germline V CDR1 and CDR2: SGHRS, YFSETQ. The CDR3 length is 13 residues.

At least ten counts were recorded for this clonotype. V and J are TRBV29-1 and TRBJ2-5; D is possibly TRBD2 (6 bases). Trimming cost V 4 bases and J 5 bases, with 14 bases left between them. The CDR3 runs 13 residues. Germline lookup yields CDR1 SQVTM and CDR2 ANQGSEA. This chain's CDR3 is CSVVRSGRETQYF. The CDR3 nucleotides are TGCAGCGTTGTCCGATCAGGGAGGGAGACCCAGTACTTC.